Listed here is a single T cell receptor (beta chain). The antigen remains unidentified. After removal of 2 bases from V and 9 bases from J, the junction contained 7 bases not matched to a gene. The CDR3 covers 15 residues. This record comes from a study of T-cell memory formation after mild COVID-19. General study findings and limits: CM and EM subsets held most contracting CD4+ clones; EMRA held CD8+ ones. Cross-reactive memory apparently joined, as some responding clones appeared in pre-infection memory. Day 15 to 85 contractors were CD4/CD8 balanced; later expanders leaned CD4+.

TCRdb reprocessed the 5' RACE reads via MiXCR and lists one record per CDR3 protein. The top ten hold around 20% of the sample, which has a few hundred thousand distinct CDR3 sequences, around a fifth seen once. The receptor comes from a man in his late teens or twenties who had mild COVID-19 (a few samples of this study predate the infection). Cell type and time point are not known. The material sequenced was PBMCs or a T cell subset sorted from them (not recorded which). The V gene is TRBV12-3 or TRBV12-4, the J gene TRBJ1-5; 10 bases line up with TRBD1. CDR3 region: CASSLQGTGARPQHF. The CDR3 DNA sequence: TGTGCCAGCAGTTTACAAGGGACAGGGGCTCGGCCCCAGCATTTT.